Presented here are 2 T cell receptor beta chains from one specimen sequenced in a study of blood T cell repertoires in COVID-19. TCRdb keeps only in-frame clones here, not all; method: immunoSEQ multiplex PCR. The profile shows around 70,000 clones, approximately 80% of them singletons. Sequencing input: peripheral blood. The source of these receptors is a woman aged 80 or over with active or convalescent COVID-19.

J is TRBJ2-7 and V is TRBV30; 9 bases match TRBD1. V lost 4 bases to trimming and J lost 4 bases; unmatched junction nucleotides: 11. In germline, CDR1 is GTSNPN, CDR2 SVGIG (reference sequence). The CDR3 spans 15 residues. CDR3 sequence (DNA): TGTGCCTGGACCAAAGGGGGGACAGGGTCTTACGAGCAGTACTTC. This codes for CAWTKGGTGSYEQYF.

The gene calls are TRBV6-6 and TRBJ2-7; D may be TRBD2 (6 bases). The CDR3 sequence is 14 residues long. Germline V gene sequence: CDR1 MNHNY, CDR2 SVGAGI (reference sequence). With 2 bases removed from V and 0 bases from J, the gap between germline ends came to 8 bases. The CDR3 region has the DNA TGTGCCAGCAGTTACGGCGGGGCCTCCTACGAGCAGTACTTC. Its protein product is CASSYGGASYEQYF.